One sample yielded the 29 T cell receptor beta chains listed below, sequenced in a study of naive and memory T cell subsets. Two oligonucleotides, mixed equimolar, formed the beta constant-region primer covering TRBC1 and TRBC2. Nested alpha and beta constant-region primers with the SP2 primer drove four PCR rounds on ligated cDNA. From the UMI-ligation and nested PCR reads, TCRdb called clonotypes with MiXCR, one entry per CDR3 protein. The sample consists of some 17,000 distinct CDR3 sequences, just over 8.5% of them appearing once. The source material was central memory CD8+ T cells from blood. Receptors originate from a human donor in good health.

This chain connects TRBV4-3 to TRBJ2-2; D is uncertain. Per the germline V gene, CDR1 is LGHNA and CDR2 is YSLEER. This CDR3 comprises 16 residues. V was cut by 0 bases and J by 10 bases, with 18 bases left in between. CDR3 in DNA: TGCGCCAGCAGCCAAGATGTGGCGGCCCACCACCTGGAGCTGTTTTTT. Residues: CASSQDVAAHHLELFF.

Many counts were recorded for this clonotype. This sequence joins TRBV7-9 and TRBJ2-7; TRBD2 is a possible D gene (6 bases). The V gene lost 2 bases and the J gene lost 4 bases, with 15 bases spanning the gap. The germline CDR1 and CDR2 sequences are SEHNR and FQNEAQ (reference sequence). CDR3 length: 15 amino acids. CDR3: CASSLTGWRGYEQYF. In nucleotides, the CDR3 is TGTGCCAGCAGCTTAACCGGGTGGCGGGGATACGAGCAGTACTTC.

This clonotype was observed a few times. The genes are TRBV24-1 and TRBJ2-7, with D unclear. V was clipped by 10 bases and J by 3 bases, with 15 bases between them. Germline V lookup: CDR1 KGHDR, CDR2 SFDVKD. The CDR3 contains 13 residues. The CDR3 is CATDTHFFYEQYF. The CDR3 DNA follows: TGTGCCACAGACACCCACTTCTTCTACGAGCAGTACTTC.

This clonotype occurred a few times. The CDR3 protein is CAWRVGGYGYTF. The CDR3 nucleotides read TGTGCCTGGAGGGTCGGCGGCTATGGCTACACCTTC. The rearrangement uses TRBV30 and TRBJ1-2; D ambiguous. The V gene lost 3 bases and the J gene lost 4 bases, with 9 bases spanning the gap. From germline, CDR1 is GTSNPN and CDR2 SVGIG (reference sequence). The CDR3 covers 12 residues.

This clonotype has ten or more counts. This sequence joins TRBV7-9 and TRBJ2-5, with D uncertain. This CDR3 has 15 residues. CDR1 and CDR2 from the germline V gene are SEHNR and FQNEAQ (reference sequence). V lost 8 bases and J lost 1, with 17 bases in between. CDR3 loop: CASLQPQSSQETQYF. CDR3 DNA: TGTGCCAGCCTTCAACCCCAGAGTTCCCAAGAGACCCAGTACTTC. Full variable domain (outside the CDR3, taken from reference TRBV7-9 and TRBJ2-5): DTGVSQNPRHKITKRGQNVTFRCDPISEHNRLYWYRQTLGQGPEFLTYFQNEAQLEKSRLLSDRFSAERPKGSFSTLEIQRTEQGDSAMYLCASLQPQSSQETQYFGPGTRLLVL.

The V and J genes are TRBV6-5 and TRBJ2-5; D is uncertain. The germline CDR1 and CDR2 sequences are MNHEY and SVGAGI. This CDR3 contains 11 residues. Between the trimmed V and J ends, which lost 3 bases and 2 bases, there was a span of 1 base. The CDR3 sequence is CASSYQETQYF. The CDR3 DNA is TGTGCCAGCAGTTATCAAGAGACCCAGTACTTC.

This clonotype was observed at least ten times. The chain uses TRBV12-3 or TRBV12-4 and TRBJ2-1; no clear D gene. The CDR3 is 13 residues long. V was clipped by 2 bases and J by 8 bases, with 10 bases between them. The CDR3 DNA sequence: TGTGCCAGCAGTTTAAGGTTATCCGATGAGCAGTTCTTC. It specifies CASSLRLSDEQFF.

This clonotype was counted ten times or more. The chain joins TRBV20-1 to TRBJ2-7; possibly TRBD1 for D (6 bases). The germline V gene has CDR1 DFQATT and CDR2 SNEGSKA (reference sequence). This CDR3 region has 14 residues. The germline V and J ends were trimmed by 1 base and 2 bases, with 12 bases remaining between them. The CDR3 DNA reads TGCAGTGCTAGAGCCCACAGGGAACCCTACGAGCAGTACTTC. Translating gives CSARAHREPYEQYF.

There are many counts of this clonotype. The chain couples TRBV27 to TRBJ1-1; D gene ambiguous. Trimming removed 6 bases from V and 4 bases from J, with 12 bases in between. CDR1 MNHEY and CDR2 SMNVEV come from the germline V gene (reference sequence). The length of the CDR3 is 13 residues. CDR3 residues: CASRDGVSTEAFF. CDR3 sequence (DNA): TGTGCCAGCAGGGATGGGGTGAGCACTGAAGCTTTCTTT.

The sample holds many counts of this clonotype. The rearrangement links TRBV19 to TRBJ2-7; D is uncertain. Trimming pared 1 base from V and 4 bases from J, leaving 17 bases between. The germline gives CDR1 LNHDA, CDR2 SQIVND (reference sequence). CDR3 size: 16 residues. The DNA of the CDR3 is TGTGCCAGTAGTATAGCATTCGGCAGAATAGGATACGAGCAGTACTTC. It specifies CASSIAFGRIGYEQYF.

This clonotype was counted only a few times. The J gene is TRBJ2-5, the V gene TRBV2, with D perhaps matching TRBD1 (5 bases). Deletions cut 0 bases from V and 2 bases from J, with 13 bases between. The CDR3 runs 16 residues. Looked up from germline, CDR1 is SNHLY and CDR2 is FYNNEI. The CDR3 reads CASSEAQGEAQETQYF. DNA of the CDR3: TGTGCCAGCAGTGAAGCTCAGGGCGAGGCTCAAGAGACCCAGTACTTC.

This clonotype has only a few counts. A much larger clone lies one base from this, so it may be a read error. This sequence joins TRBV6-4 and TRBJ1-6, with 7 bases matching TRBD1. There are 14 residues in the CDR3. Germline V gives CDR1 MRHNA, CDR2 SNTAGT. CDR3 coding DNA: TGTGCCAACAGTGAAGACAGGGATAATTCACCCCTCCACTTT. Its translation is CANSEDRDNSPLHF.

This clonotype was picked up a small number of times. The rearrangement links TRBV6-2 or TRBV6-3 to TRBJ2-2; D gene ambiguous. CDR3 size: 14 residues. Trimming removed 7 bases at V and 2 bases at J, with 11 bases between. Germline V lookup: CDR1 MNHEY, CDR2 SVGEGT. The CDR3 region has the DNA TGTGCCAGCACCGAGCATCTAAACACCGGGGAGCTGTTTTTT. It codes for CASTEHLNTGELFF.

This clonotype is labeled as medium-sized. The chain uses TRBV6-2 or TRBV6-3 and TRBJ2-3; 8 bases are shared with TRBD2. This CDR3 comprises 14 residues. The V segment lost 6 bases and the J segment 2 bases; nucleotides outside the gene matches: 4. Germline V gives CDR1 MNHEY, CDR2 SVGEGT. The CDR3 region is CASRAAGDTDTQYF. Here the CDR3 DNA reads TGTGCCAGCAGAGCAGCGGGGGACACAGATACGCAGTATTTT.

This clonotype is judged medium-sized (0.01 to 0.1%). The gene calls are TRBV3-1 and TRBJ2-1; D is tentatively TRBD1 or TRBD2 (5 bases each). CDR3 size: 17 residues. The germline V and J ends were trimmed by 4 bases and 8 bases, with 24 bases remaining between them. Germline V gene lookup returns CDR1 LGHDT and CDR2 YNNKEL (reference sequence). DNA for the CDR3: TGTGCCAGCAGCCCGAGAGGGGCGCAACATCGGATCGATGAGCAGTTCTTC. As protein: CASSPRGAQHRIDEQFF.

The V call is TRBV5-6, the J call TRBJ2-1, with 8 bases identical to TRBD1. This CDR3 has 14 residues. V shed 3 bases and J 8 bases; nucleotides not matched to a gene: 7. Germline lookup yields CDR1 SGHDT and CDR2 YYEEEE. The CDR3, as DNA: TGTGCCAGCAGCTGGGGGACAGGCTGGGATGAGCAGTTCTTC. This codes for CASSWGTGWDEQFF. Combining the CDR3 with reference TRBV5-6 and TRBJ2-1 gives the whole variable domain DAGVTQSPTHLIKTRGQQVTLRCSPKSGHDTVSWYQQALGQGPQFIFQYYEEEERQRGNFPDRFSGHQFPNYSSELNVNALLLGDSALYLCASSWGTGWDEQFFGPGTRLTVL.

This clonotype turned up a few times. This sequence joins TRBV4-1 and TRBJ1-2, with 7 bases aligning to TRBD1. Looked up from germline, CDR1 is MGHRA and CDR2 is YSYEKL. The CDR3 runs 14 residues. V dropped 3 bases and J dropped 7; count of bases not matched to a gene: 8. CDR3 sequence: CASSHADRVRGYTF. The CDR3 DNA reads TGCGCCAGCAGCCATGCCGACAGGGTGCGTGGCTACACCTTC.

J is TRBJ1-1 and V is TRBV3-1; a possible D gene is TRBD1 (5 bases). Trimming cost V 4 bases and J 7 bases, with 10 bases left between them. Germline V gives CDR1 LGHDT, CDR2 YNNKEL (reference sequence). The CDR3 sequence is 12 residues long. In DNA, the CDR3 is TGTGCCAGCAGCCTGAGGGGCAGTGAAGCTTTCTTT. Translating gives CASSLRGSEAFF.

Many counts were recorded for this clonotype. The genes are TRBV7-2 and TRBJ2-3; no firm D call. The V and J ends lost 1 base and 6 bases respectively, with 8 bases between them. The CDR3 length is 13 residues. The germline CDR1 and CDR2 sequences are SGHTA and FQGNSA. The CDR3 protein is CASSLVGRDTQYF. CDR3 coding DNA: TGTGCCAGCAGCTTAGTAGGTCGGGATACGCAGTATTTT. Full variable domain (remainder filled in from reference TRBV7-2 and TRBJ2-3): GAGVSQSPSNKVTEKGKDVELRCDPISGHTALYWYRQSLGQGLEFLIYFQGNSAPDKSGLPSDRFSAERTGGSVSTLTIQRTQQEDSAVYLCASSLVGRDTQYFGPGTRLTVL.

This clonotype came up a few times. This chain links TRBV7-7 with TRBJ2-7, with D uncertain. The V gene lost 5 bases and the J gene lost 0 bases, with 14 bases spanning the gap. CDR3 size: 15 residues. Germline CDR1 SSHAT, CDR2 FNYEAQ (reference sequence). CDR3 amino acids: CASSLYQGSSYEQYF. The CDR3 DNA reads TGTGCCAGCAGCCTCTACCAAGGGTCCTCCTACGAGCAGTACTTC.

In its sample, this clonotype was seen a few times. The genes are TRBV27 and TRBJ2-7; TRBD1 matches at 7 bases. V dropped 4 bases and J dropped 3; count of bases not matched to a gene: 3. The V gene's germline CDR1 is MNHEY and CDR2 SMNVEV (reference sequence). The CDR3 runs to 13 residues. CDR3 protein: CASSSPGGYEQYF. Here the CDR3 DNA reads TGTGCCAGCAGTTCACCAGGGGGCTACGAGCAGTACTTC.

This clonotype was picked up a small number of times. The chain has TRBV20-1 and TRBJ2-3; 12 nucleotides align to TRBD2. This CDR3 region has 18 residues. Germline CDR1 is DFQATT and CDR2 is SNEGSKA (reference sequence). Unmatched junction bases numbered 17, after V lost 3 bases and J lost 7 bases. This CDR3 reads CSASPSTLAGGGENTQYF. DNA for the CDR3: TGCAGTGCTAGCCCTTCGACCCTAGCGGGGGGGGGTGAAAATACGCAGTATTTT.

The rearrangement joins TRBV24-1 to TRBJ2-2; 7 nucleotides align to TRBD1. This CDR3 has 15 amino acids. Losses at the gene ends were 10 bases for V and 4 bases for J; bases not matched to a gene: 11. CDR1 and CDR2 from the germline V gene are KGHDR and SFDVKD. The CDR3, as DNA: TGTGCCACTTCGGACCGGGACAGAGCCACCGGGGAGCTGTTTTTT. It encodes CATSDRDRATGELFF.

This chain uses TRBV2 with TRBJ2-7, with 7 nucleotides matching TRBD1. The CDR3 has 15 amino acids. V lost 6 bases, J lost 5 bases, and 13 bases stayed unmatched. Per the germline V gene, CDR1 is SNHLY and CDR2 is FYNNEI. The CDR3 region is CASRTGTADINEQYF. For the CDR3, the DNA is TGTGCCAGCAGAACCGGGACAGCGGACATCAACGAGCAGTACTTC.

The sample holds a few counts of this clonotype. V is TRBV4-1 and J is TRBJ2-7; D is unclear. CDR1 MGHRA and CDR2 YSYEKL come from the germline V gene. V was clipped by 0 bases and J by 0 bases, with 15 bases between them. CDR3 size: 17 residues. The CDR3 coding sequence is TGCGCCAGCAGCCAAGACAAGGACCCTCCATTCTCCTACGAGCAGTACTTC. Encoded protein: CASSQDKDPPFSYEQYF.

This clonotype was found a few times. The V gene is TRBV30, the J gene TRBJ1-1, with a tentative D call TRBD1 (5 bases). Germline values: CDR1 GTSNPN, CDR2 SVGIG (reference sequence). The V and J ends lost 4 bases and 4 bases respectively, with 16 bases between them. This CDR3 has 14 residues. The CDR3 is CAWTPGAWGTEAFF. The DNA for the CDR3 is TGTGCCTGGACACCCGGGGCCTGGGGCACTGAAGCTTTCTTT.

A few counts support this clonotype. The chain recombines TRBV6-6 with TRBJ2-1; tentatively, D is TRBD2 (6 bases). The CDR3 is made up of 22 amino acids. Per the germline V gene, CDR1 is MNHNY and CDR2 is SVGAGI (reference sequence). The V end was cut by 2 bases, the J end by 4 bases, with 33 bases between. This CDR3 is CASSYPGLSPGGTFVPYNEQFF. The CDR3 nucleotides read TGTGCCAGCAGTTACCCCGGACTATCCCCCGGGGGTACCTTTGTTCCTTACAATGAGCAGTTCTTC.

The chain joins TRBV5-4 to TRBJ2-1; the match to TRBD2 covers 9 bases. Per the germline V gene, CDR1 is SGHNT and CDR2 is YYREEE (reference sequence). Trimming took 4 bases from V and 5 from J; bases not matched to a gene: 10. This CDR3 is built from 16 residues. The chain's CDR3 is CASSPELSGSDNEQFF. For the CDR3, the DNA is TGTGCCAGCAGCCCGGAGCTTAGCGGGAGTGACAATGAGCAGTTCTTC.

This clonotype was found a few times. The chain couples TRBV6-5 to TRBJ1-1; D is unclear. Per germline, CDR1 MNHEY and CDR2 SVGAGI. V lost 1 base, J lost 4 bases, and 10 bases lay in between. The CDR3 covers 14 residues. CDR3 bases: TGTGCCAGCAGTTACTTGAGGGTACCCACTGAAGCTTTCTTT. It translates to CASSYLRVPTEAFF.